This entry features one T cell receptor (beta chain) sequence. The antigen is not known. From germline, CDR1 is SGHDT and CDR2 YYEEEE. This CDR3 region has 14 residues. V was pared by 4 bases and J by 5 bases, with 3 bases of the junction left unmatched. Cell sorting via CD45RO/CCR7/CD25/CD127/CD95/CD27 was performed to obtain CD4+ naive, central memory, regulatory and stem cell-like memory cells. This specimen belongs to a study of beta chain features in type 1 diabetes. TCRB transcripts that were expressed got sequenced, as all of the isolated RNA had been reverse transcribed. Data came from immunoSEQ multiplex PCR; TCRdb stores just in-frame clones and leaves some out. The sample includes 430,000 or so clones, about an eighth of them seen just once. Whole-study findings and limits: More deletions and fewer insertions at VDJ junctions were found in patients with type 1 diabetes. All four CD4+ subsets of Type 1 diabetes patients contained TCRB CDR3s that were moderately but significantly shorter.

The clonotype was recovered from a woman aged 18 to 35 in good health. This chain links TRBV5-6 with TRBJ1-5; 10 bases align to TRBD1. The sample comprised naive CD4+ T cells from blood. The chain's CDR3 is CASSGGTGDQPQHF. CDR3 nucleotide sequence: TGTGCCAGCAGCGGCGGGACAGGGGATCAGCCCCAGCATTTT.